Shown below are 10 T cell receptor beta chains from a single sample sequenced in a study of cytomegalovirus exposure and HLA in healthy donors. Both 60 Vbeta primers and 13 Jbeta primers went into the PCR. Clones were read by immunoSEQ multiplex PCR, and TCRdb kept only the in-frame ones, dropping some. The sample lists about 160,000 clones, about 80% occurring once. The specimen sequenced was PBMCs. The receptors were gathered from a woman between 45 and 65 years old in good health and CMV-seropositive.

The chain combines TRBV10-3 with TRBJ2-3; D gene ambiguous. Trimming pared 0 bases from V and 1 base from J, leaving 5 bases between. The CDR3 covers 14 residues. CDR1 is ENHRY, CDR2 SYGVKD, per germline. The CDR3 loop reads CAISESGGTDTQYF. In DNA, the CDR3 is TGTGCCATCAGTGAGTCGGGCGGCACAGATACGCAGTATTTT.

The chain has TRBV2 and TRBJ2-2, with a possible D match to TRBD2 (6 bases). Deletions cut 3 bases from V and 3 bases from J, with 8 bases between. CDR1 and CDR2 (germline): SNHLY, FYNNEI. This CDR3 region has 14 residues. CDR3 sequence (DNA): TGTGCCAGCAGTGACGGGAGTTACACCGGGGAGCTGTTTTTT. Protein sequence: CASSDGSYTGELFF.

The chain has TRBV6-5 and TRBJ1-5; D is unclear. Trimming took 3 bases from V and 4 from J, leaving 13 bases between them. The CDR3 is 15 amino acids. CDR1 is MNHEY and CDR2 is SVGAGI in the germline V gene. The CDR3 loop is CASSYSGLTNQPQHF. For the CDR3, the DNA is TGTGCCAGCAGTTATTCAGGACTAACTAATCAGCCCCAGCATTTT.

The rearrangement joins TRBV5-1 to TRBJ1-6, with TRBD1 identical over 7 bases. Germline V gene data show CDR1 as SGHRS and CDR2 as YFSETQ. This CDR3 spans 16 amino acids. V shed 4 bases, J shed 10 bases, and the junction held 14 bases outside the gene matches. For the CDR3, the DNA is TGCGCCAGCAGCCATCGGACAGGACGAGGAGAATCACCCCTCCACTTT. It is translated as CASSHRTGRGESPLHF.

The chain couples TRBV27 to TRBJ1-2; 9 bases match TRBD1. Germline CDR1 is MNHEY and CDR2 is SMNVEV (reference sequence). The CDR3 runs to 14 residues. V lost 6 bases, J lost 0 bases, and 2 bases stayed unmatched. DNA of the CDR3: TGTGCCAGCAGACGGACAGGGGCTAACTATGGCTACACCTTC. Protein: CASRRTGANYGYTF.

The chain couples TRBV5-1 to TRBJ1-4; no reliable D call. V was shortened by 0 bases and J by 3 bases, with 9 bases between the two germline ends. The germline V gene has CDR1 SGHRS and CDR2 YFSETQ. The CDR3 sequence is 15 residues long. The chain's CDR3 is CASSLGGVPNEKLFF. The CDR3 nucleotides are TGCGCCAGCAGCTTGGGGGGAGTCCCTAATGAAAAACTGTTTTTT.

Written as DNA, the CDR3 is TGTGCCAGCTCCCCATCGACTAGTGGGGTCGCAGATACGCAGTATTTT. Encoded protein: CASSPSTSGVADTQYF. This chain uses TRBV18 with TRBJ2-3; D may be TRBD2 (6 bases). Germline values: CDR1 KGHSH, CDR2 LQKENI. CDR3 size: 16 residues. With 6 bases removed from V and 4 bases from J, the gap between germline ends came to 20 bases.

This CDR3 reads CASSPSTEYGYTF. CDR3 sequence (DNA): TGTGCCAGCAGCCCCTCGACAGAATATGGCTACACCTTC. J is TRBJ1-2 and V is TRBV5-4; a possible D gene is TRBD1 (5 bases). CDR1 SGHNT and CDR2 YYREEE come from the germline V gene (reference sequence). This CDR3 spans 13 amino acids. The V end lost 4 bases, the J end lost 5 bases, and 12 bases lay between the germline ends.

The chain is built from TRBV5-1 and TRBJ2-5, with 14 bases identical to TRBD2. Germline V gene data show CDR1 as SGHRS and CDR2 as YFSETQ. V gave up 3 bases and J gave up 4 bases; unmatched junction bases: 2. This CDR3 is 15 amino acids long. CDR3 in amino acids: CASSWTSGGTETQYF. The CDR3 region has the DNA TGCGCCAGCAGCTGGACTAGCGGGGGGACAGAGACCCAGTACTTC.

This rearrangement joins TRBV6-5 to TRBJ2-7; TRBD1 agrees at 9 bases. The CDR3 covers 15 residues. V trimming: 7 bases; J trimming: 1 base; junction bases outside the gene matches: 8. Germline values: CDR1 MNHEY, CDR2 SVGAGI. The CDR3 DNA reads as TGTGCCAGCACCTTGGGACAGGGCTTGTCCTACGAGCAGTACTTC. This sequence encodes CASTLGQGLSYEQYF.